Each of the 14 T cell receptor beta chains below was sequenced from the same sample in a study of cytomegalovirus exposure and HLA in healthy donors. The study ran its PCR with 60 Vbeta and 13 Jbeta primers. TCRdb's table, derived via immunoSEQ multiplex PCR, lists solely in-frame clones and lacks some. The sample gives roughly 120,000 clones, around 70% of which show up once; approximately 4.1% is in the top ten. Source material: PBMCs. The receptors shown here come from a woman in her 40s in good health and CMV-seronegative.

The V call is TRBV9, the J call TRBJ2-5; D uncertain. CDR3 length equals 13 residues. CDR1 is SGDLS and CDR2 is YYNGEE in the germline V gene. Trimming shortened V by 3 bases and J by 4 bases, and 10 bases separated the two germline ends. The CDR3 DNA reads TGTGCCAGCAGCGCCCCCCCCGGAGAGACCCAGTACTTC. It is translated as CASSAPPGETQYF.

In its sample, this clone was seen a few times. J is TRBJ1-3 and V is TRBV5-6, with D possibly being TRBD1 (6 bases). V was clipped by 0 bases and J by 4 bases, with 11 bases between them. Germline values: CDR1 SGHDT, CDR2 YYEEEE. The CDR3 loop spans 15 amino acids. CDR3 protein: CASSLVWGLGNTIYF. As DNA, the CDR3 is TGTGCCAGCAGCTTGGTTTGGGGGCTAGGAAACACCATATATTTT.

In nucleotides, the CDR3 is TGTGCCAGCAATTACAGGGCCTTGCTCGGAGAGACCCAGTACTTC. Its protein is CASNYRALLGETQYF. J is TRBJ2-5 and V is TRBV2, with a tentative D call TRBD1 (6 bases). CDR3 length: 15 residues. CDR1 is SNHLY and CDR2 is FYNNEI in the germline V gene. Between the trimmed V and J ends, which lost 7 bases and 4 bases, there was a span of 19 bases.

The gene calls are TRBV28 and TRBJ2-3; D is possibly TRBD2 (6 bases). With 5 bases removed from V and 4 bases from J, the gap between germline ends came to 19 bases. From germline, CDR1 is MDHEN and CDR2 SYDVKM. The length of the CDR3 is 16 residues. This CDR3 reads CASSTLGASEPDTQYF. In DNA, the CDR3 is TGTGCCAGCAGTACTTTAGGGGCTAGCGAGCCAGATACGCAGTATTTT.

CDR3 loop: CASSSQRLAGNTDTQYF. Here the CDR3 DNA reads TGTGCCAGCAGCTCTCAACGACTAGCGGGAAACACAGATACGCAGTATTTT. V gene TRBV7-3 combines with J gene TRBJ2-3; 11 bases map to TRBD2. The CDR3 is 17 amino acids. CDR1 is SGHTA and CDR2 is FQGTGA in the germline V gene. Germline trimming cut 4 bases from V and 2 bases from J; bases unmatched to any gene: 8.

V is TRBV6-5 and J is TRBJ2-1; D perhaps matches TRBD2 (6 bases). CDR1 is MNHEY and CDR2 is SVGAGI in the germline V gene. CDR3 size: 15 residues. V was pared by 6 bases and J by 3 bases, with 15 bases between. CDR3 coding DNA: TGTGCCAGCAGGGACACCGGGGGTTACTACAATGAGCAGTTCTTC. This sequence encodes CASRDTGGYYNEQFF.

This clone was seen a handful of times. The chain couples TRBV19 to TRBJ2-3; D possibly corresponds to TRBD1 (6 bases). V was clipped by 4 bases and J by 2 bases, with 16 bases between them. The CDR3 contains 16 residues. CDR1 is LNHDA and CDR2 is SQIVND in the germline V gene (reference sequence). The CDR3 bases are TGTGCCAGTAGTACTGGGGGCGACAGACACACAGATACGCAGTATTTT. Protein: CASSTGGDRHTDTQYF.

This clone was observed a handful of times. This chain links TRBV5-5 with TRBJ1-3; TRBD1 matches at 9 bases. Germline CDR1 and CDR2: SGHKS and YYEKEE (reference sequence). V lost 4 bases, J lost 3 bases, and 5 bases stayed unmatched. The CDR3 runs to 15 residues. The CDR3: CASSLTGGGGNTIYF. CDR3 coding DNA: TGTGCCAGCAGCCTAACAGGGGGCGGTGGAAACACCATATATTTT.

The gene calls are TRBV7-9 and TRBJ1-3; no reliable D call. Trimming removed 2 bases from V and 0 bases from J, with 5 bases in between. Germline V gene data show CDR1 as SEHNR and CDR2 as FQNEAQ (reference sequence). The CDR3 runs 14 residues. CDR3 sequence: CASSLSISGNTIYF. DNA for the CDR3: TGTGCCAGCAGCTTAAGCATCTCTGGAAACACCATATATTTT.

Only a few counts were recorded for this clone. This rearrangement joins TRBV29-1 to TRBJ2-7, with TRBD1 matching 11 bases. CDR3 length equals 12 residues. J gave up 3 bases and V 6 bases, and 1 base lay outside the gene matches. Germline V lookup: CDR1 SQVTM, CDR2 ANQGSEA. The CDR3 region has the DNA TGCAGCGTGGGACAGGGGGGCTACGAGCAGTACTTC. Its protein product is CSVGQGGYEQYF.

The CDR3 loop reads CASSLMSTGTGGKGGYTF. The CDR3 DNA follows: TGTGCCAGCAGCCTTATGTCGACCGGGACAGGGGGAAAGGGTGGCTACACCTTC. The chain employs TRBV4-2 and TRBJ1-2, with 11 bases that match TRBD1. CDR3 size: 18 residues. Germline CDR1 LGHNA, CDR2 YNFKEQ. Trimming took 4 bases from V and 7 from J; bases not matched to a gene: 17.

V and J are TRBV30 and TRBJ1-3, with D possibly TRBD1 on 5 matching bases. Trimming removed 0 bases at V and 0 bases at J, with 9 bases between. The CDR3 consists of 15 residues. Germline-derived CDR1 and CDR2 are GTSNPN and SVGIG (reference sequence). CDR3 coding DNA: TGTGCCTGGAGTGTACTGGGGGGCTCTGGAAACACCATATATTTT. It encodes CAWSVLGGSGNTIYF.

The chain employs TRBV19 and TRBJ2-5, with TRBD2 matching over 10 bases. The V gene end was trimmed by 3 bases and the J gene end by 0 bases; junction bases not matched to a gene: 10. The germline gives CDR1 LNHDA, CDR2 SQIVND (reference sequence). The CDR3 totals 18 residues. The CDR3 region has the DNA TGTGCCAGTAGTATTAGGTCTAGCGGGGGAGCGTACCAAGAGACCCAGTACTTC. This sequence encodes CASSIRSSGGAYQETQYF.

The chain recombines TRBV5-6 with TRBJ2-7, with TRBD1 identical over 7 bases. With 4 bases clipped from V and 2 bases from J, the junction kept 6 bases outside the gene matches. CDR3 size: 14 residues. CDR1 SGHDT and CDR2 YYEEEE come from the germline V gene. The chain's CDR3 is CASSPGQGAYEQYF. The CDR3 region has the DNA TGTGCCAGCAGCCCGGGGCAGGGGGCCTACGAGCAGTACTTC.